The next 18 T cell receptor beta chains were all read from a single sample in a study of T cell changes during pregnancy in multiple sclerosis. Data came from immunoSEQ multiplex PCR; TCRdb stores just in-frame clones and leaves some out. The table has roughly 72,000 clones, approximately 90% seen once. Sequenced here: CD4+ T cells from peripheral blood mononuclear cells, sampled before pregnancy. The receptors derive from a female donor with multiple sclerosis, enrolled in a pregnancy study.

The chain has TRBV5-6 and TRBJ1-4; D may be TRBD1 (5 bases). The CDR3 is 14 residues long. The germline V gene has CDR1 SGHDT and CDR2 YYEEEE. Between the trimmed V and J ends, which lost 4 bases and 6 bases, there was a span of 13 bases. The CDR3, as DNA: TGTGCCAGCAGCCCCCACGGCAGGGATGAAAAACTGTTTTTT. Protein: CASSPHGRDEKLFF.

The chain couples TRBV29-1 to TRBJ2-7; TRBD2 matches 10 bases. The J segment lost 6 bases and the V segment lost 6 bases, leaving 11 bases of the junction unmatched. Germline assignment: CDR1 SQVTM and CDR2 ANQGSEA. The CDR3 contains 14 residues. The chain's CDR3 is CSVVPQRGGPEQYF. DNA of the CDR3: TGCAGCGTAGTCCCTCAGCGGGGGGGCCCCGAGCAGTACTTC.

V and J are TRBV30 and TRBJ2-7, with 7 bases aligning to TRBD2. There are 13 residues in the CDR3. With V trimmed by 5 bases and J by 3 bases, 7 bases remained unmatched. Looked up from germline, CDR1 is GTSNPN and CDR2 is SVGIG (reference sequence). CDR3 bases: TGTGCCTGGGGACTAGGGCCTCACTACGAGCAGTACTTC. Amino acid sequence: CAWGLGPHYEQYF.

The chain has TRBV5-1 and TRBJ2-5; the match to TRBD2 covers 8 bases. The V gene end was trimmed by 4 bases and the J gene end by 2 bases; junction bases not matched to a gene: 7. The CDR3 has 15 residues. Germline V gene sequence: CDR1 SGHRS, CDR2 YFSETQ. CDR3 sequence (DNA): TGCGCCAGCAGCCTCGGGACTAGAAATCAAGAGACCCAGTACTTC. Amino acid sequence: CASSLGTRNQETQYF.

V usage is TRBV6-6 and J usage is TRBJ1-1; the D is unclear. This CDR3 is 13 amino acids long. CDR1 is MNHNY and CDR2 is SVGAGI in the germline V gene (reference sequence). The germline V and J ends were trimmed by 6 bases and 2 bases, with 10 bases remaining between them. The CDR3 region is CASSLGFNTEAFF. CDR3 DNA: TGTGCCAGCAGCCTAGGATTTAACACTGAAGCTTTCTTT.

A single count supports this clone. This chain uses TRBV5-6 with TRBJ2-7, with D possibly matching TRBD2 (6 bases). The CDR3 is made up of 15 amino acids. The germline V gene encodes CDR1 SGHDT and CDR2 YYEEEE. Trimming left V 1 base short and J 5 bases short, with 16 bases between. The CDR3 loop is CASSLFRLETHEQYF. CDR3 nucleotides: TGTGCCAGCAGCTTGTTCAGACTAGAGACCCACGAGCAGTACTTC.

CDR3 nucleotides: TGTGCCAGCAGCTCGAGCGGGGGGGCCTACGAGCAGTACTTC. It translates to CASSSSGGAYEQYF. The V gene is TRBV5-5, the J gene TRBJ2-7; 10 bases line up with TRBD2. Per the germline V gene, CDR1 is SGHKS and CDR2 is YYEKEE (reference sequence). Trimming took 3 bases from V and 2 from J; bases not matched to a gene: 2. The CDR3 length is 14 residues.

This sequence joins TRBV2 and TRBJ1-6; 11 bases line up with TRBD1. This CDR3 has 16 amino acids. CDR1 SNHLY and CDR2 FYNNEI come from the germline V gene. Trimming cost V 6 bases and J 3 bases; bases outside gene matches: 4. This chain's CDR3 is CASRGDRGNYNSPLHF. DNA for the CDR3: TGTGCCAGCAGGGGGGACAGGGGGAACTATAATTCACCCCTCCACTTT.

This chain connects TRBV7-3 to TRBJ1-4; TRBD1 matches 8 bases. Trimming cost V 4 bases and J 0 bases; bases outside gene matches: 10. Germline V CDR1 and CDR2: SGHTA, FQGTGA. The CDR3 sequence is 18 residues long. CDR3 protein: CASSSMTGARATNEKLFF. The CDR3 DNA sequence: TGTGCCAGCAGCTCCATGACAGGGGCGAGGGCAACTAATGAAAAACTGTTTTTT.

The chain carries TRBV4-1 and TRBJ2-6, with D perhaps TRBD1 (6 bases). CDR1 MGHRA and CDR2 YSYEKL come from the germline V gene. CDR3 size: 18 residues. Deletions cut 3 bases from V and 1 base from J, with 16 bases between. The CDR3 loop reads CASSHPGQRGSGANVLTF. The CDR3 DNA reads as TGCGCCAGCAGCCACCCCGGACAGAGGGGGTCTGGGGCCAACGTCCTGACTTTC.

The chain uses TRBV2 and TRBJ2-7, with no clear D. CDR3 length: 12 residues. Germline CDR1 reads SNHLY; CDR2 reads FYNNEI. V lost 9 bases and J lost 2, with 11 bases in between. CDR3 in amino acids: CASTELTYEQYF. CDR3 DNA: TGTGCCAGTACCGAACTAACCTACGAGCAGTACTTC.

The CDR3 sequence is CAWSALRAVSYNEQFF. The CDR3 region has the DNA TGTGCCTGGAGTGCCTTGAGAGCGGTTTCCTACAATGAGCAGTTCTTC. The chain recombines TRBV30 with TRBJ2-1; TRBD2 might be the D (5 bases). CDR1 and CDR2 (germline): GTSNPN, SVGIG (reference sequence). V lost 1 base to trimming and J lost 1 base, with 14 bases between them. The CDR3 runs to 16 residues.

This clone was recorded only once. The chain employs TRBV5-1 and TRBJ2-7, with 7 nucleotides matching TRBD2. V was clipped by 5 bases and J by 0 bases; unmatched bases: 5. This CDR3 is 14 amino acids long. The germline gives CDR1 SGHRS, CDR2 YFSETQ. The CDR3 region is CASRGLADSYEQYF. DNA of the CDR3: TGCGCCAGCAGGGGGCTAGCGGACTCCTACGAGCAGTACTTC.

The V and J genes are TRBV7-9 and TRBJ1-5; D perhaps matches TRBD1 (5 bases). Between the trimmed V and J ends, which lost 5 bases and 11 bases, there was a span of 16 bases. The germline V gene has CDR1 SEHNR and CDR2 FQNEAQ (reference sequence). There are 13 residues in the CDR3. CDR3 coding DNA: TGTGCCAGCAGCGCCCGGCGTGGGGGGGCCCAGCATTTT. Protein product: CASSARRGGAQHF.

The chain carries TRBV6-6 and TRBJ2-4; TRBD1 agrees at 8 bases. Germline CDR1 and CDR2: MNHNY and SVGAGI (reference sequence). After removal of 2 bases from V and 7 bases from J, the junction contained 7 bases not matched to a gene. The CDR3 contains 15 residues. For the CDR3, the DNA is TGTGCCAGCAGTTACCTCGGACAGGGTGGGAACATTCAGTACTTC. This encodes CASSYLGQGGNIQYF.

The chain couples TRBV18 to TRBJ2-1; 9 nucleotides agree with TRBD1. With V trimmed by 3 bases and J by 8 bases, 8 bases remained unmatched. This CDR3 is 15 amino acids long. CDR1 and CDR2 (germline): KGHSH, LQKENI. CDR3 coding DNA: TGTGCCAGCTCACCCGCCGGGACAGGGTGGGATGAGCAGTTCTTC. This sequence encodes CASSPAGTGWDEQFF.

The gene calls are TRBV7-7 and TRBJ2-1, with 8 bases fitting TRBD1. From germline, CDR1 is SSHAT and CDR2 FNYEAQ (reference sequence). The CDR3 totals 13 residues. V lost 5 bases, J lost 7 bases, and 4 bases stayed unmatched. The CDR3: CASSRDRRNEQFF. The DNA for the CDR3 is TGTGCCAGCAGCCGGGACAGGAGGAATGAGCAGTTCTTC.

This chain connects TRBV6-5 to TRBJ2-7; 8 bases match TRBD2. CDR1 and CDR2 from the germline V gene are MNHEY and SVGAGI. Germline trimming cut 4 bases from V and 4 bases from J; bases unmatched to any gene: 3. The CDR3 is 13 amino acids. The chain's CDR3 is CASSSSGGYEQYF. CDR3 in DNA: TGTGCCAGCAGTTCCTCGGGGGGGTACGAGCAGTACTTC.